The sequence of this T cell receptor (beta chain) was determined in a study of CD8+ T cells in alopecia areata. Study-wide findings and caveats: Compared with normal scalp, lesional scalp had higher clonality and more expanded CD8+ clones. Sequence data from scalp samples additionally include resident alphabeta T cells of normal skin. Many expanded lesional clones remained in scalp and blood on tofacitinib.

The treatment is: oral pan-JAK inhibitor, 5-10 mg twice daily. Using a FACSAria, the CD4+ and CD8+ T cells were sorted from the PBMCs. Reverse transcribed after extraction, RNA yielded cDNA as the sequencing template. Profiled with immunoSEQ multiplex PCR; TCRdb holds only in-frame clones, not every one. The table lists about 140,000 clones, about 85% of them singletons. To note about this clone: Its cognate antigen is unknown.

Per the germline V gene, CDR1 is SGHNT and CDR2 is YYREEE (reference sequence). The CDR3 runs 14 residues. The V and J ends lost 2 bases and 2 bases respectively, with 10 bases between them. The genes are TRBV5-4 and TRBJ2-5; D remains unclear. The specimen was CD8+ T cells sorted from blood, collected at week 4, from a patient treated with tofacitinib. The clonotype comes from a human donor with alopecia areata. The CDR3: CASSFPHSQETQYF. In DNA form, the CDR3 reads TGTGCCAGCAGCTTCCCTCACAGTCAAGAGACCCAGTACTTC.